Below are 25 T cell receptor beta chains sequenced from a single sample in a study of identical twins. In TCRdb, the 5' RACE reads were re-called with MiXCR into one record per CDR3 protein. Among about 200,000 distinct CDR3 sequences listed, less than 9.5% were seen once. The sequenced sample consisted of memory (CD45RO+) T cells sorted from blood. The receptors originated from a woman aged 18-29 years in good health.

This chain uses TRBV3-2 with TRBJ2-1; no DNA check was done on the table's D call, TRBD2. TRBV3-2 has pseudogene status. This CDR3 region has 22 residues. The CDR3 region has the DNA TGTGCCAGCAGCCCCCCGACGGAGACTAGCGGGGCTCCCCCAAGTCCCTACAATGAGCAGTTCTTC. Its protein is CASSPPTETSGAPPSPYNEQFF.

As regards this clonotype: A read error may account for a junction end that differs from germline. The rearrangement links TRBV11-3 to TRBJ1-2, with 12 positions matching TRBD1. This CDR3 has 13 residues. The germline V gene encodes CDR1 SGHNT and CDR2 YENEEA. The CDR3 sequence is CASSPGTGGHYYF. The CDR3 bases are TGTGCCAGCAGCCCCGGGACAGGGGGCCACTATTACTTC.

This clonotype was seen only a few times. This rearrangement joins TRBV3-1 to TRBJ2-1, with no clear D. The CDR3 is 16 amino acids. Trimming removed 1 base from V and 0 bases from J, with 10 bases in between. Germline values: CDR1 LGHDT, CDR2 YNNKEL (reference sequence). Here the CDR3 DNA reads TGTGCCAGCAGCCAAGGCGGCCAGGCCTCCTACAATGAGCAGTTCTTC. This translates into CASSQGGQASYNEQFF.

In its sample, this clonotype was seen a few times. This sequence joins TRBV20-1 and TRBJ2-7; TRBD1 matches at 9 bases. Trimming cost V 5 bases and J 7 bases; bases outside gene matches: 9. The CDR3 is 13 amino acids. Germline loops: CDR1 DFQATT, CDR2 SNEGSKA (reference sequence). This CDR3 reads CSAENRGLSEQYF. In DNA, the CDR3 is TGCAGTGCTGAGAACAGGGGGCTTAGTGAGCAGTACTTC.

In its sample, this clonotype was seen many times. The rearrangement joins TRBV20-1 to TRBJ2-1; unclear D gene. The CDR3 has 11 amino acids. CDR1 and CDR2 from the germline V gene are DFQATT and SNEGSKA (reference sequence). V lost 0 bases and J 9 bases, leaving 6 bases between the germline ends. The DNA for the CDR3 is TGCAGTGCTAGAGATGACCGTGAGCAGTTCTTC. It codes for CSARDDREQFF.

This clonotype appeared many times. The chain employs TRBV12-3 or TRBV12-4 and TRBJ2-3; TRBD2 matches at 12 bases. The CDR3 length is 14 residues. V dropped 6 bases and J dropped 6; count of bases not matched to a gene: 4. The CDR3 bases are TGTGCCAGCAGCGCTAGCGGGAGGGAGGATACGCAGTATTTT. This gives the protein CASSASGREDTQYF.

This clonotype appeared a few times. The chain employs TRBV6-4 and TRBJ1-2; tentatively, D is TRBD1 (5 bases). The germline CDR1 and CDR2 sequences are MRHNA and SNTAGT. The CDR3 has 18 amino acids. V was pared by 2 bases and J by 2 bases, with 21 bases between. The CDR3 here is CASSDRGRNGRWNYGYTF. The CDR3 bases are TGTGCCAGCAGTGACAGGGGAAGGAACGGGAGGTGGAACTATGGCTACACCTTC.

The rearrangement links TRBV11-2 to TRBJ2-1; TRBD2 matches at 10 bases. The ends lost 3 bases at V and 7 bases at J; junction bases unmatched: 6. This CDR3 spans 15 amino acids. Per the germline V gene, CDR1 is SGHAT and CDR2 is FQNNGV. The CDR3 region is CASSLSSGSTNEQFF. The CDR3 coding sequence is TGTGCCAGCAGCTTGTCTAGCGGGAGCACAAATGAGCAGTTCTTC.

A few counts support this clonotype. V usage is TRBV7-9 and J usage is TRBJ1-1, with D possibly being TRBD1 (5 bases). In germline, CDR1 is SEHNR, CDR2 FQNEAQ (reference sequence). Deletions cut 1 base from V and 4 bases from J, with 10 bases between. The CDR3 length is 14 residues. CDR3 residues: CASSLETAFTEAFF. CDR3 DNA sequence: TGTGCCAGCAGCTTAGAGACAGCCTTCACTGAAGCTTTCTTT.

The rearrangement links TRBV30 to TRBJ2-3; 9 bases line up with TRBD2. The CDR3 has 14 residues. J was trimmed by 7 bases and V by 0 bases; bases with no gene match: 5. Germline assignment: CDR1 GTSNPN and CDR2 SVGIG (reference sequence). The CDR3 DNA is TGTGCCTGGAGTGTAGCGGGGGGCGGGAATACGCAGTATTTT. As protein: CAWSVAGGGNTQYF.

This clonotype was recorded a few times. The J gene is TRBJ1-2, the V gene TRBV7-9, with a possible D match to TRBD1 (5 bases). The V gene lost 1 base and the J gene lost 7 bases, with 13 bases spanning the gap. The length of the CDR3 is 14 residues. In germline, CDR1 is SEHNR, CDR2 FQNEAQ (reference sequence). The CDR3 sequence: CASSLGGRLRGYTF. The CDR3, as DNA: TGTGCCAGCAGCTTAGGGGGACGTCTCCGTGGCTACACCTTC.

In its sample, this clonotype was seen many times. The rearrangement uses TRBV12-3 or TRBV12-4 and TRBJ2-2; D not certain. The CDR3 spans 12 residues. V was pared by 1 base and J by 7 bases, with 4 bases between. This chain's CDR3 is CASSLEDGELFF. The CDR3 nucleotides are TGTGCCAGCAGTTTAGAGGACGGGGAGCTGTTTTTT.

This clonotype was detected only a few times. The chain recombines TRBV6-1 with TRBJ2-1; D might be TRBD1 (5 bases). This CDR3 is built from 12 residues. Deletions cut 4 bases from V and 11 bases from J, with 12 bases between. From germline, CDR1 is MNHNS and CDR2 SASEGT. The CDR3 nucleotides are TGTGCCAGCAGTGCGGACACCCCTCAGCAGTTCTTC. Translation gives CASSADTPQQFF.

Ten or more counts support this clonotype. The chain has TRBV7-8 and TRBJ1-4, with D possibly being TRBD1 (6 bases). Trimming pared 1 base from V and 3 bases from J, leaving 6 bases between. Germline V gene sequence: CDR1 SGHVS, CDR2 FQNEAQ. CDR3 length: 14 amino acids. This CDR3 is CASSLGTANEKLFF. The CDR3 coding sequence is TGTGCCAGCAGCTTAGGGACAGCTAATGAAAAACTGTTTTTT.

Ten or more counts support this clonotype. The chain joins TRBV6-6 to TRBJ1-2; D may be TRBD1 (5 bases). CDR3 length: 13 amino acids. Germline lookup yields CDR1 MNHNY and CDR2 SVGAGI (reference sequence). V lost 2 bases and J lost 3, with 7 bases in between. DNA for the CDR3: TGTGCCAGCAGTTACGCGGGGGACTATGGCTACACCTTC. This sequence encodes CASSYAGDYGYTF.

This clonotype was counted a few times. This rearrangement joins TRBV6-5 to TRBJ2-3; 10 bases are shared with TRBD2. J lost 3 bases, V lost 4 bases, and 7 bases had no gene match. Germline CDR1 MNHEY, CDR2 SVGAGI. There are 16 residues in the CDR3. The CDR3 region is CASSLRAGGPTDTQYF. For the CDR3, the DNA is TGTGCCAGCAGTTTGCGAGCGGGGGGGCCGACAGATACGCAGTATTTT.

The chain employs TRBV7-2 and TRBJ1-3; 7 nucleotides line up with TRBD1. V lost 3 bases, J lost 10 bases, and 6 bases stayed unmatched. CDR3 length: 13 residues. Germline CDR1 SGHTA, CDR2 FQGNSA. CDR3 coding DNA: TGTGCCAGCAGCTTCGACAGGGATGCGACCATATATTTT. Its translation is CASSFDRDATIYF.

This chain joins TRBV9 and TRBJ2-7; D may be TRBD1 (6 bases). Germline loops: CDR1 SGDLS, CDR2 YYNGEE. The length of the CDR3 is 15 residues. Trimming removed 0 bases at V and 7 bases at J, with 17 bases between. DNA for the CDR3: TGTGCCAGCAGCGTAGAACTACAGGGCTGGGGGGAGCAGTACTTC. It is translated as CASSVELQGWGEQYF.

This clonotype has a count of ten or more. As DNA, the CDR3 is TGCGCCAGCAGCCAAGATGCGAGGGGTGGTGGCTACACCTTC. Amino acids: CASSQDARGGGYTF. The chain links TRBV4-1 to TRBJ1-2; the D gene is possibly TRBD1 (5 bases). Trimming removed 0 bases at V and 7 bases at J, with 12 bases between. The CDR3 runs to 14 residues. Per germline, CDR1 MGHRA and CDR2 YSYEKL.

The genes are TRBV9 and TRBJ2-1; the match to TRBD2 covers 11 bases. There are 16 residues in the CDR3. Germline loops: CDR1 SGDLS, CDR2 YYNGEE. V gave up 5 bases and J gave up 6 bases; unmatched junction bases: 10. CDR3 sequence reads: CASSSRGLAGGNEQFF. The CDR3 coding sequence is TGTGCCAGCAGTTCCAGAGGGCTAGCGGGAGGCAATGAGCAGTTCTTC.

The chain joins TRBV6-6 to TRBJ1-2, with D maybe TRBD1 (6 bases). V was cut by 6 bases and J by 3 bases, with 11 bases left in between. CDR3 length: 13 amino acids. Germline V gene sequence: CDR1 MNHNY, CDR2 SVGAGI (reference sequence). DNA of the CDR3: TGTGCCAGCAGCCAGGGGTTCGACTATGGCTACACCTTC. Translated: CASSQGFDYGYTF.

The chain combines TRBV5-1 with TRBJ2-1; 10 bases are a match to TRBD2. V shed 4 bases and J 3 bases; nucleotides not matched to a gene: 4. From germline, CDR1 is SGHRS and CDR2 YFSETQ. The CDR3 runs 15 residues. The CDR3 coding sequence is TGCGCCAGCAGCCCAATAGCGGGGGGCTACAATGAGCAGTTCTTC. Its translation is CASSPIAGGYNEQFF.

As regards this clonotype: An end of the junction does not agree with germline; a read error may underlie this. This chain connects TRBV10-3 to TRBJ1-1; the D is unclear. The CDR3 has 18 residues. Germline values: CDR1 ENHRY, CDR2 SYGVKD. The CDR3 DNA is TGTGCCTTCAGTTTAGCAGCGGGGAGTTTCTCCATGAACACTGAAGCTTTCTTT. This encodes CAFSLAAGSFSMNTEAFF.

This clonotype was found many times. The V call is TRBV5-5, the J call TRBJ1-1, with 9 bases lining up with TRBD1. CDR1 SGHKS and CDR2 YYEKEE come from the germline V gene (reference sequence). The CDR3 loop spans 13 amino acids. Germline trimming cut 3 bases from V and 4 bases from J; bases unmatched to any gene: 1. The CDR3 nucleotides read TGTGCCAGCAGCTGGACAGGGGCCACTGAAGCTTTCTTT. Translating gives CASSWTGATEAFF.

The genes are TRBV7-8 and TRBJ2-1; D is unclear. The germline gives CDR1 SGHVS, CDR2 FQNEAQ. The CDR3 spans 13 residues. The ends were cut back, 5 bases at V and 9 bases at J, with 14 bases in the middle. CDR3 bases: TGTGCCAGCAGCCCCGTAAACTCGGGTGAGCAGTTCTTC. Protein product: CASSPVNSGEQFF.